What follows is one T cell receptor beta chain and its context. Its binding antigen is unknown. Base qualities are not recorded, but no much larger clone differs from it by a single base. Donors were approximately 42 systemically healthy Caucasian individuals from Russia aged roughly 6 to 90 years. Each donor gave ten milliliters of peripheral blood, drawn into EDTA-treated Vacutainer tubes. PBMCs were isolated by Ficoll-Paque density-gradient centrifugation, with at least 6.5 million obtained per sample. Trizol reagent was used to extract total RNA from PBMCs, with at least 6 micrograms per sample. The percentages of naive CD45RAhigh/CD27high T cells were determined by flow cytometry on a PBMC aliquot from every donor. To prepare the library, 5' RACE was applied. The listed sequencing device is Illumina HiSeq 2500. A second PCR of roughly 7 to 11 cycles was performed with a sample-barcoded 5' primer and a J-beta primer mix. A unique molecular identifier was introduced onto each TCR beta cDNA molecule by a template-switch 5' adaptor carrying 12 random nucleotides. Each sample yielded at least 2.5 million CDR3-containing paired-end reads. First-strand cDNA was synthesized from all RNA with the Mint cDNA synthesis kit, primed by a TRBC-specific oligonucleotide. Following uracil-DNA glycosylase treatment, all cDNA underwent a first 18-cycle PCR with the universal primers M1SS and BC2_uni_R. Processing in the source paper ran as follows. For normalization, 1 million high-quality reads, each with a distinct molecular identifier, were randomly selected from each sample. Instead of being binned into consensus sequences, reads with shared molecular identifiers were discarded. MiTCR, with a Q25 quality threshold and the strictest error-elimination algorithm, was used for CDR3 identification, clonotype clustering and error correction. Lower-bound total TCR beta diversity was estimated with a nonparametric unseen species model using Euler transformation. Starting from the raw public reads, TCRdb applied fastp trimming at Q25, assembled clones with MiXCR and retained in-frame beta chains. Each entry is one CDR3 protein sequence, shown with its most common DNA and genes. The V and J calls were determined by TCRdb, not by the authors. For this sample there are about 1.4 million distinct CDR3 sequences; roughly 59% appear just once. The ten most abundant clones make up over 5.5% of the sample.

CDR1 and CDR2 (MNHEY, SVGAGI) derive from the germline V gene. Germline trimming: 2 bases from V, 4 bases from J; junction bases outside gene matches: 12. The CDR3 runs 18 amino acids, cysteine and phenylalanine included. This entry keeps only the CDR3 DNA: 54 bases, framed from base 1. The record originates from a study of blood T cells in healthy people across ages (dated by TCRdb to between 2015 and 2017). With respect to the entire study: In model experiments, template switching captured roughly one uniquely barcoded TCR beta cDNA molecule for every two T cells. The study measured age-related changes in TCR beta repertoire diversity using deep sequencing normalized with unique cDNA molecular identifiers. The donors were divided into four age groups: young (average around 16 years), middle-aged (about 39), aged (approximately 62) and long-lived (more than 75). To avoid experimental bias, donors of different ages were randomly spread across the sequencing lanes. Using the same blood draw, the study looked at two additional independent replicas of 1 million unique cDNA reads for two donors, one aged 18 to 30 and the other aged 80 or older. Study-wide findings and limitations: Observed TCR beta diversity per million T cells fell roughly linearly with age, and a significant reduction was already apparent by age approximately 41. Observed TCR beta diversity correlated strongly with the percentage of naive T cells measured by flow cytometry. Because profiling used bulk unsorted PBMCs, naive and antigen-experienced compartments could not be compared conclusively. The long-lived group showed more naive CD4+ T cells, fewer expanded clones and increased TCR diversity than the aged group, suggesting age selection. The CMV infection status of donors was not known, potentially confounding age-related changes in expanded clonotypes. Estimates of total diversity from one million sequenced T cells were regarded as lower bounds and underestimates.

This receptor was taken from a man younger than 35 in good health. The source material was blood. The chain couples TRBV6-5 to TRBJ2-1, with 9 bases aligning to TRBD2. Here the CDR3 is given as CASSYPPGGREGYNEQFF. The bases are TGTGCCAGCAGTTACCCCCCAGGAGGGCGGGAGGGATACAATGAGCAGTTCTTC.